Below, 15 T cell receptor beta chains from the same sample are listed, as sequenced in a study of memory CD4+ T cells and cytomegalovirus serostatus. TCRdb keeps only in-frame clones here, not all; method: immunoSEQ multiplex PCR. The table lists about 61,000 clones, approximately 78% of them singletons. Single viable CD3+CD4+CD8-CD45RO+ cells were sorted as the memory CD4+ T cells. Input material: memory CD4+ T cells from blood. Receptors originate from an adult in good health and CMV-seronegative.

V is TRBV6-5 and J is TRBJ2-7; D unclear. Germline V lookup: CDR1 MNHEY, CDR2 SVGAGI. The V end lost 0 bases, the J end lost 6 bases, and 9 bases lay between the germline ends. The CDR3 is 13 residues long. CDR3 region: CASSYSKVGEQYF. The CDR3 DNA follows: TGTGCCAGCAGTTACTCAAAGGTGGGCGAGCAGTACTTC.

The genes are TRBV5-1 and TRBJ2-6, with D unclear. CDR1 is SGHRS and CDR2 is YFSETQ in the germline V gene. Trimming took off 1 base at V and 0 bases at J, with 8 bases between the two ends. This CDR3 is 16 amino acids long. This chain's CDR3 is CASSLSPRSGANVLTF. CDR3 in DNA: TGCGCCAGCAGCTTGTCCCCCCGCTCTGGGGCCAACGTCCTGACTTTC.

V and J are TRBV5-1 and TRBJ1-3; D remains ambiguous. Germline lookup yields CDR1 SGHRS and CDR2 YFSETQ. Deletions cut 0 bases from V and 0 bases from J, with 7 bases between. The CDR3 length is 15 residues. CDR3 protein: CASSLGTGSGNTIYF. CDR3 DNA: TGCGCCAGCAGCTTGGGGACGGGCTCTGGAAACACCATATATTTT. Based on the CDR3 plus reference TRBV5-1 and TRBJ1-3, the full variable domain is KAGVTQTPRYLIKTRGQQVTLSCSPISGHRSVSWYQQTPGQGLQFLFEYFSETQRNKGNFPGRFSGRQFSNSRSEMNVSTLELGDSALYLCASSLGTGSGNTIYFGEGSWLTVV.

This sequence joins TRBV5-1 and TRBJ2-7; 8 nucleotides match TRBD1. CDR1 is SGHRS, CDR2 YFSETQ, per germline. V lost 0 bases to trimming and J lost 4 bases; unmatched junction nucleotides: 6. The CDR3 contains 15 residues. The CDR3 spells CASSLVPGQGYEQYF. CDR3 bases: TGCGCCAGCAGCTTGGTGCCCGGACAGGGTTACGAGCAGTACTTC. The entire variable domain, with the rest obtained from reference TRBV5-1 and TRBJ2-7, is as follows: KAGVTQTPRYLIKTRGQQVTLSCSPISGHRSVSWYQQTPGQGLQFLFEYFSETQRNKGNFPGRFSGRQFSNSRSEMNVSTLELGDSALYLCASSLVPGQGYEQYFGPGTRLTVT.

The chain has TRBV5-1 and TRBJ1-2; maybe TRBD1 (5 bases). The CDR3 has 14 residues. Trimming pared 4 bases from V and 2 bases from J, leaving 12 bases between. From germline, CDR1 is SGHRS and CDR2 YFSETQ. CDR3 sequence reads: CASSEYRSNYGYTF. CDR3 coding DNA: TGCGCCAGCAGCGAATACAGGAGCAACTATGGCTACACCTTC.

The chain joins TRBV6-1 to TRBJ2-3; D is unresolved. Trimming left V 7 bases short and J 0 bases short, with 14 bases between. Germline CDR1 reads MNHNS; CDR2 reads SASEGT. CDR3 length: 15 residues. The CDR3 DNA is TGTGCCAGCACCCGGGCCTCTTCAAGCACAGATACGCAGTATTTT. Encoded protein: CASTRASSSTDTQYF.

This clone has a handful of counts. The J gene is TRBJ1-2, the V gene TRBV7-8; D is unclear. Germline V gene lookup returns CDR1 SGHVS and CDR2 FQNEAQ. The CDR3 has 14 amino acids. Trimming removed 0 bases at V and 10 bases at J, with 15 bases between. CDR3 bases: TGTGCCAGCAGCTTAGCCCAGGAGGGAGGTTCCTACACCTTC. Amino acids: CASSLAQEGGSYTF.

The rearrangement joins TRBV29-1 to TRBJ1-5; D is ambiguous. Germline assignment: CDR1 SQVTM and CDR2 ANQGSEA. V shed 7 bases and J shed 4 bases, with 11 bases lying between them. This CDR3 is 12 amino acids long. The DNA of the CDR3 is TGCAGCGCCAAGGTGGGGAATCAGCCCCAGCATTTT. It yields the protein CSAKVGNQPQHF. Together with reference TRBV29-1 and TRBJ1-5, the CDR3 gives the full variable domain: SAVISQKPSRDICQRGTSLTIQCQVDSQVTMMFWYRQQPGQSLTLIATANQGSEATYESGFVIDKFPISRPNLTFSTLTVSNMSPEDSSIYLCSAKVGNQPQHFGDGTRLSIL.

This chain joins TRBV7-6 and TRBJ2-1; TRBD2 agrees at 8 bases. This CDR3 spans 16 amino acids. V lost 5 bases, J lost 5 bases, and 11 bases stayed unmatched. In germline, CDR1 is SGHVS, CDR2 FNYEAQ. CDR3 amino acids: CASSRTAGAGNNEQFF. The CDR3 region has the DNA TGTGCCAGCAGCCGGACAGCGGGAGCTGGGAACAATGAGCAGTTCTTC.

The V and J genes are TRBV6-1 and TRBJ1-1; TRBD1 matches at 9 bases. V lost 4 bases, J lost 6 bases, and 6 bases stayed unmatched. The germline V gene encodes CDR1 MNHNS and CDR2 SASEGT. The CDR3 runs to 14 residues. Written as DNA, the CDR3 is TGTGCCAGCAGTGTAAACAGGGGGCTTCCTGAAGCTTTCTTT. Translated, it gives CASSVNRGLPEAFF.

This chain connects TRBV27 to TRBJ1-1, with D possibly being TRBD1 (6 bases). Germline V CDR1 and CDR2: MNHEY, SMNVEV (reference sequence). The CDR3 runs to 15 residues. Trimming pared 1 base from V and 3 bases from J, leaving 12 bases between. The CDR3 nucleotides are TGTGCCAGCAGTTTATATCGGGGGGCGGACACTGAAGCTTTCTTT. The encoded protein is CASSLYRGADTEAFF.

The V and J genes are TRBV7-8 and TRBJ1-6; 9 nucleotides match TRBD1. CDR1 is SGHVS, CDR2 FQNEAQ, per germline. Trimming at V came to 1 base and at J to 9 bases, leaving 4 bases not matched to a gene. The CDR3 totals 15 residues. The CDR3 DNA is TGTGCCAGCAGCTTAGGGGACAGGGAAATTTCACCCCTCCACTTT. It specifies CASSLGDREISPLHF.

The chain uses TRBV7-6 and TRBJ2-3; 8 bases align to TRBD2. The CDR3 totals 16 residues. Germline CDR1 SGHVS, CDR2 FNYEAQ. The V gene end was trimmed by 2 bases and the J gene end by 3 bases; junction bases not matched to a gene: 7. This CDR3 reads CASSLLAGGVTDTQYF. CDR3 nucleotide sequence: TGTGCCAGCAGCTTACTGGCGGGAGGCGTAACAGATACGCAGTATTTT.

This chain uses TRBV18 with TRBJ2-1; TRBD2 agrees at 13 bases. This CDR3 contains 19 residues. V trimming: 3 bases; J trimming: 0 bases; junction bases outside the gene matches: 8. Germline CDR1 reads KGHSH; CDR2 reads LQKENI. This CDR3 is CASSPIELAGGSSYNEQFF. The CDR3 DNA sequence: TGTGCCAGCTCACCGATAGAACTAGCGGGAGGGAGCTCCTACAATGAGCAGTTCTTC.

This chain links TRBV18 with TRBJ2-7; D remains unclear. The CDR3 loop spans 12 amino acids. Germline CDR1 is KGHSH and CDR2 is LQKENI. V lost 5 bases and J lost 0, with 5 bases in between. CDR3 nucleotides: TGTGCCAGCTCATCGAGCTCCTACGAGCAGTACTTC. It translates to CASSSSSYEQYF.